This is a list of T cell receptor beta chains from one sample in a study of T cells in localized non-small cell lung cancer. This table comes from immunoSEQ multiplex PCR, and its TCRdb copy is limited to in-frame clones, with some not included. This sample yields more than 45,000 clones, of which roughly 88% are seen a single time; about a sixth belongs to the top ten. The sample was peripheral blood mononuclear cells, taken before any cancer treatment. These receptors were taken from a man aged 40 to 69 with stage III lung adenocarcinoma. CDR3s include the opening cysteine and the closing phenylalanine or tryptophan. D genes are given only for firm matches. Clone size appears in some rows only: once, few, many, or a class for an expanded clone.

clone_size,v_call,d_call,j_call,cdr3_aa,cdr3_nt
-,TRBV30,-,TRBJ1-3,CASTGVFSGNTIYF,TGTGCCTCCACTGGTGTTTTCTCTGGAAACACCATATATTTT
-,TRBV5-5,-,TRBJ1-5,CASSLEGDSNQPQHF,TGTGCCAGCAGCTTGGAAGGGGATAGCAATCAGCCCCAGCATTTT
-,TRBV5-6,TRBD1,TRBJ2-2,CASSSAGQGKTGELFF,TGTGCCAGCAGCTCGGCGGGACAGGGTAAAACCGGGGAGCTGTTTTTT
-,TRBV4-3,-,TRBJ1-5,CASSLTGSNQPQHF,TGCGCCAGCAGCCTGACAGGAAGCAATCAGCCCCAGCATTTT
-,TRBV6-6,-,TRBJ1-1,CATAQRKSPEAFF,TGTGCCACCGCCCAGCGAAAGTCCCCTGAAGCTTTCTTT
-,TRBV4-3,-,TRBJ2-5,CASSQDAGYETQYF,TGCGCCAGCAGCCAAGATGCAGGGTACGAGACCCAGTACTTC
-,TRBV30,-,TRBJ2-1,CAWSVPPASEQFF,TGTGCCTGGAGTGTACCCCCAGCGTCTGAGCAGTTCTTC
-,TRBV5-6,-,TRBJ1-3,CASTGGNTIYF,TGTGCCAGCACCGGAGGAAACACCATATATTTT
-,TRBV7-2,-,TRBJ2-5,CASSYSHTSETQYF,TGTGCCAGCAGCTACTCCCACACTTCAGAGACCCAGTACTTC
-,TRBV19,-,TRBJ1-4,CASSIVGMSEKLFF,TGTGCCAGTAGTATTGTGGGAATGAGTGAAAAACTGTTTTTT
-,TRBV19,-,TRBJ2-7,CASSISGPLSYEQYF,TGTGCCAGTAGTATATCAGGGCCGCTCTCCTACGAGCAGTACTTC
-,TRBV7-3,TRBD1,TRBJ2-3,CASRPTGQGTDTQYF,TGTGCCAGCAGACCTACGGGACAGGGAACAGATACGCAGTATTTT
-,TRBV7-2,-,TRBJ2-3,CASSLVGSFTDTQYF,TGTGCCAGCAGCTTAGTTGGGTCCTTCACAGATACGCAGTATTTT
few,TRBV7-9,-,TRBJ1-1,CASSSDTLNTEAFF,TGTGCCAGCAGTTCCGACACGCTGAACACTGAAGCTTTCTTT
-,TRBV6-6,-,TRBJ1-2,CASAEISDYTF,TGTGCCTCCGCCGAAATCTCGGACTACACCTTC
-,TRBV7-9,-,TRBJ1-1,CASSSAGADEAFF,TGTGCCAGCAGCTCCGCGGGGGCGGATGAAGCTTTCTTT
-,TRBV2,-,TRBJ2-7,CASSDELFYEQYF,TGTGCCAGCAGTGACGAGCTTTTCTACGAGCAGTACTTC
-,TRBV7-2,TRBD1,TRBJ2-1,CASSLNSAGGYDEQFF,TGTGCCAGCAGCTTGAACTCGGCAGGGGGCTACGATGAGCAGTTCTTC
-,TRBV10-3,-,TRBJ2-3,CAISETSGTDTQYF,TGTGCCATCAGTGAGACAAGCGGCACAGATACGCAGTATTTT